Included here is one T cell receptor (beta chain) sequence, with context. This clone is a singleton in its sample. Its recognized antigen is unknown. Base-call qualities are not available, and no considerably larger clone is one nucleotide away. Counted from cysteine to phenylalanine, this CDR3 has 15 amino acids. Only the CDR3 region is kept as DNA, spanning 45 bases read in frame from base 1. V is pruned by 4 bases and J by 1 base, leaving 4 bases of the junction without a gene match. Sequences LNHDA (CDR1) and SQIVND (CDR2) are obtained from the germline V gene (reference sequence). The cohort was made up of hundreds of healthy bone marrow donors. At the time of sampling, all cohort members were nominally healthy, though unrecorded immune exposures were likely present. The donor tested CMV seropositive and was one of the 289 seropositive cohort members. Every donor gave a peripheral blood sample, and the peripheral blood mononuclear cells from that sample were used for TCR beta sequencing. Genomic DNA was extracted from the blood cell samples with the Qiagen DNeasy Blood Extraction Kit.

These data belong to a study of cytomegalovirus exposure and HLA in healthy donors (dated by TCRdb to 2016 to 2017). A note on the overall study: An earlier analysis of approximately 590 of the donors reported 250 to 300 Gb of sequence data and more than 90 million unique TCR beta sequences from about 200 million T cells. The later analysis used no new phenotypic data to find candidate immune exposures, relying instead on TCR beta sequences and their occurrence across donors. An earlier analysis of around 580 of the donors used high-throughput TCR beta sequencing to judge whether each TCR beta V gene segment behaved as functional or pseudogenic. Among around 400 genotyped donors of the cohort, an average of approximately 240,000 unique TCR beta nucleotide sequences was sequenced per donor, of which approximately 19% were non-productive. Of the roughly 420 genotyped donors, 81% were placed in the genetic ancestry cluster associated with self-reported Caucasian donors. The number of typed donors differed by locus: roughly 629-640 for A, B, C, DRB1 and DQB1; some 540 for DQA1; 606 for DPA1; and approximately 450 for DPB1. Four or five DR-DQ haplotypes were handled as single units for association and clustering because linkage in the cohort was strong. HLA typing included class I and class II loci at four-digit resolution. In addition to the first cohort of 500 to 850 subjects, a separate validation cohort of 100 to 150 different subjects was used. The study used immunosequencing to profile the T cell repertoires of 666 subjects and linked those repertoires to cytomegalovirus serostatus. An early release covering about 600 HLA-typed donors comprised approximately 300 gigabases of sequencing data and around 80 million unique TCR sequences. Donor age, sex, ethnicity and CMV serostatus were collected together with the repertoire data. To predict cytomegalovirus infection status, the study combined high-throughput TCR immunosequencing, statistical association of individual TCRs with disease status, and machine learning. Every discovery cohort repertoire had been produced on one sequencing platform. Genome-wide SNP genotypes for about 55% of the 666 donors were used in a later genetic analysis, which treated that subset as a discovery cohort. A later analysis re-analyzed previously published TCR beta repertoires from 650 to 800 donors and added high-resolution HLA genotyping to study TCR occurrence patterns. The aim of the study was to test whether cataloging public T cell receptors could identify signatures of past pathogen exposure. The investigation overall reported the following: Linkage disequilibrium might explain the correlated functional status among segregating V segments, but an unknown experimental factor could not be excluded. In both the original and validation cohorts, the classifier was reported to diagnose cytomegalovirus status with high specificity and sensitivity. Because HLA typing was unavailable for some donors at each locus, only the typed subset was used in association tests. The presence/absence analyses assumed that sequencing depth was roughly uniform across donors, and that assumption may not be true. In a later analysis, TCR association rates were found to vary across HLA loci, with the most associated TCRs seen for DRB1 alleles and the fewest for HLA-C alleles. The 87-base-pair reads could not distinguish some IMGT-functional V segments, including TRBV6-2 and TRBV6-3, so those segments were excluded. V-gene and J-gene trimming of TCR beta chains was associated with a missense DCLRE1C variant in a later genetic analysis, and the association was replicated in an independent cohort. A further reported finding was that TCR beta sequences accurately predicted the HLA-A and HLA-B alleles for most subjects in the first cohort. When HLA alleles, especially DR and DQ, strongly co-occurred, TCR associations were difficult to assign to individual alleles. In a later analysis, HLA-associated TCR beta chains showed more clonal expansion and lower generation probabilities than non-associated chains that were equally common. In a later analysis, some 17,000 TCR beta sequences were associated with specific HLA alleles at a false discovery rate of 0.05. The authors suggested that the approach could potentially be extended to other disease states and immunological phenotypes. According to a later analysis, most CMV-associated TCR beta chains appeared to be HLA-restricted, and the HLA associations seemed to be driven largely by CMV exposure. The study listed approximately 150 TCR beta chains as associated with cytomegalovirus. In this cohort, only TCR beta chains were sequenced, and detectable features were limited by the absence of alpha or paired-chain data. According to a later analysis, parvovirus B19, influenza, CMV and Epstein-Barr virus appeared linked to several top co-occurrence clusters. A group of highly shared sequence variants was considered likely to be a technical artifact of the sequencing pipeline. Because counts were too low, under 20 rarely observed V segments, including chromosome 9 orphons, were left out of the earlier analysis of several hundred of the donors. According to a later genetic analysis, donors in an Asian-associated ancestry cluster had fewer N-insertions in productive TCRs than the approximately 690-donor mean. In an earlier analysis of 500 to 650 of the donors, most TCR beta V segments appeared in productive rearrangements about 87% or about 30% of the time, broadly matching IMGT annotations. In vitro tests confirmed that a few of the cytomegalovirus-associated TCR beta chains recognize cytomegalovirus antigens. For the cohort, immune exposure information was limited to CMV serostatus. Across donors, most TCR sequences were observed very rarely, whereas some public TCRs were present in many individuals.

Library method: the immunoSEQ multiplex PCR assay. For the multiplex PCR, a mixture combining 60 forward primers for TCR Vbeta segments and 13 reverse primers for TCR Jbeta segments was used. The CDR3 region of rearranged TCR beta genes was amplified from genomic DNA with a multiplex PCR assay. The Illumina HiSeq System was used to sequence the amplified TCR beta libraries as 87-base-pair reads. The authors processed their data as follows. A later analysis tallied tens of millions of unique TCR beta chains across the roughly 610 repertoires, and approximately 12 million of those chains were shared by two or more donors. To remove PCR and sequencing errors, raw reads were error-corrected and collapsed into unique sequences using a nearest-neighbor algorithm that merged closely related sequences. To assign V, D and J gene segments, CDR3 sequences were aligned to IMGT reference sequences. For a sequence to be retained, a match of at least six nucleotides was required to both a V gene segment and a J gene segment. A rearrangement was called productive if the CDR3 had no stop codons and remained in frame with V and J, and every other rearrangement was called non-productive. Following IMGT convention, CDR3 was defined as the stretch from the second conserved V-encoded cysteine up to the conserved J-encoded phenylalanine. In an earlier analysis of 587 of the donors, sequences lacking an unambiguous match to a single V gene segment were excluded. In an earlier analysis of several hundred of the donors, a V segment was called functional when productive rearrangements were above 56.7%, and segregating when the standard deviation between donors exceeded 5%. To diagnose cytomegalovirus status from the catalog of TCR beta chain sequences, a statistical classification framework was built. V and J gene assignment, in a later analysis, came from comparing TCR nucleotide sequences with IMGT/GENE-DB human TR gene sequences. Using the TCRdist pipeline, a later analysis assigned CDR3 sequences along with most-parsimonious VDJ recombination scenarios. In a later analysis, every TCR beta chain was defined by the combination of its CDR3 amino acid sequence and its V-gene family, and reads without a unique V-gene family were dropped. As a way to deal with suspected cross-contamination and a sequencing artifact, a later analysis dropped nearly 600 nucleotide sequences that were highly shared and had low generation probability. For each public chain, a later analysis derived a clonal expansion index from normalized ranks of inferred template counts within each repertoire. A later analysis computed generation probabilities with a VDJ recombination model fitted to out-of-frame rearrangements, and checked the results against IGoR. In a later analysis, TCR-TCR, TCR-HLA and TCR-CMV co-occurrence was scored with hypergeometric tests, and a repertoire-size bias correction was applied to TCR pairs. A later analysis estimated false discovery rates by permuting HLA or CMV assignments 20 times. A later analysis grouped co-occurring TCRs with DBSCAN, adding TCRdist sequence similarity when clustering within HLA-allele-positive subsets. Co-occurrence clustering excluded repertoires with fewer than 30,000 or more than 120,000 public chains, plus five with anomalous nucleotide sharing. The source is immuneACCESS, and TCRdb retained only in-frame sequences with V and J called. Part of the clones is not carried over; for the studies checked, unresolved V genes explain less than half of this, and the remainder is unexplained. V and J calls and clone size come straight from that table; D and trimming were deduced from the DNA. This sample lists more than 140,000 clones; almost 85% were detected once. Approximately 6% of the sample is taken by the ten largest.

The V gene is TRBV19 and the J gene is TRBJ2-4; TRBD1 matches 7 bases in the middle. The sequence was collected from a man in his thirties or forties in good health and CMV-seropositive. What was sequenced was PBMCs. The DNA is TGTGCCAGTAGTAGCCACAGGGGTGCCAAAAACATTCAGTACTTC. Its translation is CASSSHRGAKNIQYF. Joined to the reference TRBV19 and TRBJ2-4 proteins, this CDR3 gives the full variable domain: DGGITQSPKYLFRKEGQNVTLSCEQNLNHDAMYWYRQDPGQGLRLIYYSQIVNDFQKGDIAEGYSVSREKKESFPLTVTSAQKNPTAFYLCASSSHRGAKNIQYFGAGTRLSVL.